This T cell receptor (beta chain) was observed in a study of shared clonotypes between healthy human individuals. Each cell subset's genomic DNA was divided evenly among several immunoSEQ plates. Repertoires were generated with immunoSEQ multiplex PCR, while TCRdb's copy carries only in-frame clones and drops some. The table has 550,000 to 800,000 clones, around 74% seen once. CDR3 length: 16 amino acids. Germline V lookup: CDR1 MNHEY, CDR2 SMNVEV (reference sequence). V trimming: 3 bases; J trimming: 4 bases; junction bases outside the gene matches: 10. Comments on this clone: Its antigen is currently unknown.

Overall study findings and caveats: Richness estimates generally favored naive over memory subsets.

The sequencing sample was made of memory CD4+ T cells sorted from blood. Subset here: CD45RA-negative fraction. The sequence derives from a woman aged 25 to 39 in good health. This chain uses TRBV27 with TRBJ2-3; 7 bases are a match to TRBD1. CDR3: CASSFQGYTGADTQYF. The CDR3, as DNA: TGTGCCAGCAGTTTTCAGGGCTACACAGGGGCAGATACGCAGTATTTT.